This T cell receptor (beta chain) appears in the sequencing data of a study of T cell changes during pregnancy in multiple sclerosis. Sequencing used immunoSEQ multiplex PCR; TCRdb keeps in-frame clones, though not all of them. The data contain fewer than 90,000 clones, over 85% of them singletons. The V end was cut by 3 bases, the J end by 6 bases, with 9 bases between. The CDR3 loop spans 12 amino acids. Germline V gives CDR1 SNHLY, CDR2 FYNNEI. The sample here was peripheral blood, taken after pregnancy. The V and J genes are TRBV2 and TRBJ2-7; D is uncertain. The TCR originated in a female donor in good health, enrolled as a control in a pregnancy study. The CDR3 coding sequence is TGTGCCAGCAGTGAGGGCCTGCGCGAGCAGTACTTC. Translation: CASSEGLREQYF. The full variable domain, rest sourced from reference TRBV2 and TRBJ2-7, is EPEVTQTPSHQVTQMGQEVILRCVPISNHLYFYWYRQILGQKVEFLVSFYNNEISEKSEIFDDQFSVERPDGSNFTLKIRSTKLEDSAMYFCASSEGLREQYFGPGTRLTVT.